These T cell receptor beta chains were read from a single sample in a study of radiotherapy plus CTLA-4 blockade in lung cancer. The protocol was immunoSEQ multiplex PCR, while the TCRdb copy is restricted to in-frame clones and leaves out a portion. Here the sample spans tens of thousands of clones, about two thirds being singletons. Sequenced material: peripheral blood, taken from a patient treated with radiotherapy plus ipilimumab. These receptors were taken from a human donor with non-small cell lung cancer that progressed on radiotherapy plus ipilimumab. Each CDR3 is given with its conserved first and last residue. The D gene is left open where the match is weak. A row's size may be missing; if present it is once, few, many or a size class.

cdr3_aa	cdr3_nt	d_call	v_call	j_call	clone_size	cdr3_length
CASSPGGTETQYF	TGTGCCAGCAGCCCGGGGGGTACAGAGACCCAGTACTTC	TRBD2	TRBV11-2	TRBJ2-5	NA	13
CASSLQGTEGNTIYF	TGTGCCAGCAGTTTGCAAGGGACAGAAGGAAACACCATATATTTT	TRBD1	TRBV27	TRBJ1-3	NA	15
CASALQGGADTQYF	TGTGCCAGCGCACTCCAGGGAGGCGCAGATACGCAGTATTTT	NA	TRBV6-1	TRBJ2-3	NA	14
CASGQGGSRDEKLFF	TGTGCCAGCGGACAAGGGGGTTCTAGAGATGAAAAACTGTTTTTT	NA	TRBV9	TRBJ1-4	NA	15
CASSSTGHWQPQHF	TGTGCCAGTAGCTCTACAGGCCACTGGCAGCCCCAGCATTTT	NA	TRBV19	TRBJ1-5	few	14
CASSWGTVDTGELFF	TGTGCCAGCAGCTGGGGAACAGTGGACACCGGGGAGCTGTTTTTT	NA	TRBV9	TRBJ2-2	NA	15
CASSQDQAGALYEQYF	TGCGCCAGCAGCCAAGATCAGGCGGGGGCCCTATACGAGCAGTACTTC	NA	TRBV4-3	TRBJ2-7	NA	16
CASSVGYGNEKLFF	TGTGCCAGCAGCGTAGGATACGGAAATGAAAAACTGTTTTTT	NA	TRBV9	TRBJ1-4	NA	14
CASSPLAGVRETQYF	TGCGCCAGCAGCCCGTTAGCGGGAGTTCGGGAGACCCAGTACTTC	TRBD2	TRBV5-1	TRBJ2-5	NA	15
CASSGPRQGNYGYTF	TGTGCCAGCAGTGGGCCCAGACAGGGGAACTATGGCTACACCTTC	TRBD1	TRBV2	TRBJ1-2	NA	15
CASSLAGKGQYF	TGTGCCAGCAGCTTGGCCGGGAAGGGGCAGTACTTC	NA	TRBV4-2	TRBJ2-7	NA	12
CASSFYRGQDEQFF	TGTGCCAGCAGCTTCTACAGGGGGCAGGATGAGCAGTTCTTC	TRBD1	TRBV7-2	TRBJ2-1	once	14
CASSPAGGGYTF	TGTGCCAGCAGTCCCGCGGGTGGAGGCTACACCTTC	NA	TRBV13	TRBJ1-2	NA	12
CASRNRGNTATDTQYF	TGTGCCAGTAGAAACCGTGGGAATACCGCGACAGATACGCAGTATTTT	NA	TRBV19	TRBJ2-3	NA	16
CASSLKREWYNEQFF	TGTGCCAGCAGCTTAAAACGGGAGTGGTACAATGAGCAGTTCTTC	NA	TRBV7-2	TRBJ2-1	NA	15
CASSFLPENTGELFF	TGTGCCAGCAGCTTTCTGCCCGAGAACACCGGGGAGCTGTTTTTT	NA	TRBV7-8	TRBJ2-2	few	15
CAIGQAGGEQYF	TGTGCTATAGGGCAGGCCGGGGGGGAGCAGTACTTC	TRBD2	TRBV25-1	TRBJ2-7	NA	12
CASSDGTGREQYF	TGTGCCAGCAGTGACGGGACAGGACGCGAGCAGTACTTC	TRBD1	TRBV6-5	TRBJ2-7	NA	13
CASSSYRSNTGELFF	TGCGCCAGCAGCTCTTACAGGAGTAACACCGGGGAGCTGTTTTTT	NA	TRBV5-1	TRBJ2-2	NA	15
CASSLDYSEAFF	TGTGCCAGCAGCTTAGACTACAGTGAAGCTTTCTTT	NA	TRBV7-8	TRBJ1-1	NA	12
CASSVTVRLSAEQYF	TGTGCCAGCAGTGTGACAGTTAGGCTCAGCGCCGAGCAGTACTTC	NA	TRBV27	TRBJ2-7	medium-sized	15
CASLPLGEDFKTDTEAFF	TGTGCCAGCTTGCCCCTAGGAGAGGATTTTAAGACGGACACTGAAGCTTTCTTT	NA	TRBV28	TRBJ1-1	NA	18
CASSLGGTSGIDEQFF	TGTGCCAGCAGCTTAGGTGGGACTAGCGGGATCGATGAGCAGTTCTTC	TRBD2	TRBV11-3	TRBJ2-1	NA	16
CASSKSPAYEQYF	TGTGCCAGCAGCAAATCCCCCGCCTACGAGCAGTACTTC	NA	TRBV9	TRBJ2-7	NA	13
CASSVGGESYNEQFF	TGTGCCAGCAGCGTAGGCGGGGAATCCTACAATGAGCAGTTCTTC	NA	TRBV9	TRBJ2-1	NA	15
CASDWTGYSYEQYF	TGTGCCAGTGATTGGACAGGGTACTCCTACGAGCAGTACTTC	TRBD1	TRBV7-9	TRBJ2-7	NA	14
CASSLSPASSYNEQFF	TGTGCCAGCAGCTTAAGTCCTGCTAGCTCCTACAATGAGCAGTTCTTC	NA	TRBV7-3	TRBJ2-1	NA	16
CASTGTGDSAYEQYF	TGTGCCAGCACTGGAACAGGGGACTCAGCCTACGAGCAGTACTTC	NA	TRBV2	TRBJ2-7	NA	15
CASSLEGAGEKLFF	TGCGCCAGCAGCTTGGAGGGGGCTGGTGAAAAACTGTTTTTT	TRBD1	TRBV5-1	TRBJ1-4	NA	14
CASSYPLRGRGQETQYF	TGTGCCAGCAGTTACCCCCTCCGGGGGAGAGGACAAGAGACCCAGTACTTC	NA	TRBV28	TRBJ2-5	NA	17
CASKSGTDKRTQYF	TGTGCCAGCAAATCCGGGACAGATAAGAGAACCCAGTACTTC	TRBD1	TRBV6-5	TRBJ2-5	NA	14
CASSTGGSYGYTF	TGTGCCAGTAGTACAGGGGGCTCCTATGGCTACACCTTC	TRBD1	TRBV19	TRBJ1-2	NA	13
CASSSSGTGHGEQYF	TGTGCCAGCAGCTCCTCCGGGACAGGGCACGGCGAGCAGTACTTC	TRBD1	TRBV5-4	TRBJ2-7	NA	15
CASRPQGASTDTQYF	TGCGCCAGCAGACCACAGGGGGCAAGCACAGATACGCAGTATTTT	TRBD1	TRBV5-1	TRBJ2-3	NA	15
CASSSQGAGYGYTF	TGTGCCAGCAGCTCACAGGGGGCTGGCTATGGCTACACCTTC	TRBD1	TRBV7-2	TRBJ1-2	few	14
CASSLAWTVANVLTF	TGTGCCAGCAGCTTAGCCTGGACAGTAGCCAACGTCCTGACTTTC	NA	TRBV7-8	TRBJ2-6	NA	15
CASRSRDREINEQFF	TGTGCCAGCAGGTCCCGGGACAGGGAAATCAATGAGCAGTTCTTC	TRBD1	TRBV27	TRBJ2-1	many	15
CASSPGETGTSGNTIYF	TGTGCCAGCTCACCAGGAGAAACAGGGACCTCTGGAAACACCATATATTTT	NA	TRBV18	TRBJ1-3	NA	17
CASSLVASHETQYF	TGTGCCAGCTCCTTAGTTGCGAGTCACGAGACCCAGTACTTC	NA	TRBV14	TRBJ2-5	NA	14
CASSWGRDTGELFF	TGTGCCAGCAGTTGGGGGCGCGACACCGGGGAGCTGTTTTTT	NA	TRBV6-5	TRBJ2-2	once	14
CASSPAGTRTSEQFF	TGTGCCAGCAGTCCGGCCGGGACTAGGACTAGTGAGCAGTTCTTC	TRBD2	TRBV28	TRBJ2-1	NA	15
CASSQPTGGLTDTQYF	TGCGCCAGCAGCCAACCCACGGGAGGGCTCACAGATACGCAGTATTTT	TRBD2	TRBV4-1	TRBJ2-3	NA	16
CAIRGPGTRGTEAFF	TGTGCCATCAGGGGGCCAGGGACAAGAGGCACTGAAGCTTTCTTT	NA	TRBV10-3	TRBJ1-1	NA	15
CASSAGRRGDSPLHF	TGTGCCAGCAGTGCCGGCCGACGAGGAGATTCACCCCTCCACTTT	NA	TRBV6-1	TRBJ1-6	few	15